Below, 23 T cell receptor beta chains from the same sample are listed, as sequenced in a study of T cells in tumors after PD-1 blockade. Assay: immunoSEQ multiplex PCR; the TCRdb copy retains only in-frame clones and omits some. The sample gives fewer than 50,000 clones, over 75% of which show up once; 4% to 5% is in the top ten. The material sequenced was PBMCs, taken before anti-PD-1 treatment. The receptors come from a human donor with basal cell carcinoma.

In this sample, this clone turned up a few times. CDR3: CASSQARIVGESPLHF. As DNA, the CDR3 is TGTGCCAGCAGCCAAGCAAGAATTGTCGGGGAATCACCCCTCCACTTT. V and J are TRBV3-1 (or the pseudogene TRBV3-2) and TRBJ1-6; no definite D call. The V gene's germline CDR1 is LGHDT and CDR2 YNNKEL (reference sequence). The CDR3 is 16 residues long. Trimming pared 1 base from V and 10 bases from J, leaving 17 bases between.

The chain recombines TRBV19 with TRBJ1-2; a weak D match, TRBD1 (6 bases). The length of the CDR3 is 15 residues. Per the germline V gene, CDR1 is LNHDA and CDR2 is SQIVND (reference sequence). The germline V and J ends were trimmed by 3 bases and 5 bases, with 16 bases remaining between them. CDR3 amino acids: CASSISRTELYGYTF. The CDR3 DNA follows: TGTGCCAGTAGTATCAGTAGGACAGAGCTATATGGCTACACCTTC.

This rearrangement joins TRBV3-1 (or the pseudogene TRBV3-2) to TRBJ1-3, with TRBD1 identical over 9 bases. Germline values: CDR1 LGHDT, CDR2 YNNKEL (reference sequence). The length of the CDR3 is 14 residues. Trimming at V came to 4 bases and at J to 8 bases, leaving 6 bases not matched to a gene. CDR3 in amino acids: CASSPRTGEDTIYF. For the CDR3, the DNA is TGTGCCAGCAGCCCCCGGACAGGGGAGGACACCATATATTTT.

This sequence joins TRBV7-2 and TRBJ2-7; 9 bases agree with TRBD1. Trimming cost V 3 bases and J 3 bases; bases outside gene matches: 6. In germline, CDR1 is SGHTA, CDR2 FQGNSA. The CDR3 covers 15 residues. The CDR3 is CASSFTGGAGYEQYF. The CDR3 nucleotides read TGTGCCAGCAGCTTTACAGGGGGCGCGGGCTACGAGCAGTACTTC.

The gene calls are TRBV6-5 and TRBJ2-7; no reliable D call. CDR3 length equals 13 residues. Germline-derived CDR1 and CDR2 are MNHEY and SVGAGI. V was pared by 5 bases and J by 3 bases, with 11 bases between. In DNA form, the CDR3 reads TGTGCCAGCAGTCTTACAGAGTTCTACGAGCAGTACTTC. Translation: CASSLTEFYEQYF.

The rearrangement joins TRBV10-3 to TRBJ2-1, with D hard to call. CDR1 ENHRY and CDR2 SYGVKD come from the germline V gene. Trimming left V 7 bases short and J 6 bases short, with 19 bases between. This CDR3 has 15 residues. The CDR3, as DNA: TGTGCCATCAAGCCCAGAGCGACGGGTGCCAATGAGCAGTTCTTC. This encodes CAIKPRATGANEQFF.

Written as DNA, the CDR3 is TGCGCCAGCGTCTCAGCTGAGACCCAGTACTTC. Translated: CASVSAETQYF. The chain is built from TRBV5-1 and TRBJ2-5; D is undetermined. Per the germline V gene, CDR1 is SGHRS and CDR2 is YFSETQ. The CDR3 is 11 residues long. The V gene lost 7 bases and the J gene lost 5 bases, with 9 bases spanning the gap.

This clone was observed a handful of times. For the CDR3, the DNA is TGTGCCACCAGTGAAGCAGGGGGAAATGGCTACACCTTC. It specifies CATSEAGGNGYTF. The chain combines TRBV24-1 with TRBJ1-2, with TRBD1 matching over 7 bases. There are 13 residues in the CDR3. Germline CDR1 is KGHDR and CDR2 is SFDVKD. The ends lost 4 bases at V and 6 bases at J; junction bases unmatched: 4.

The rearrangement joins TRBV3-1 (or the pseudogene TRBV3-2) to TRBJ1-2; D perhaps matches TRBD1 (5 bases). Trimming shortened V by 2 bases and J by 10 bases, and 14 bases separated the two germline ends. Germline V gene lookup returns CDR1 LGHDT and CDR2 YNNKEL (reference sequence). This CDR3 comprises 13 residues. CDR3 bases: TGTGCCAGCAGCCAACCGGGACTCCCCCACTACACCTTC. This codes for CASSQPGLPHYTF.

V is TRBV5-5 and J is TRBJ2-2; the D is unclear. The germline CDR1 and CDR2 sequences are SGHKS and YYEKEE (reference sequence). This CDR3 comprises 16 residues. The V end was cut by 4 bases, the J end by 0 bases, with 13 bases between. This chain's CDR3 is CASSDPDVTNTGELFF. Here the CDR3 DNA reads TGTGCCAGCAGCGATCCGGACGTAACGAACACCGGGGAGCTGTTTTTT.

The table lists this clone with a few counts. The rearrangement links TRBV2 to TRBJ1-1; D is uncertain. The germline gives CDR1 SNHLY, CDR2 FYNNEI. The V end lost 3 bases, the J end lost 5 bases, and 10 bases lay between the germline ends. This CDR3 contains 13 residues. CDR3 protein: CASSEEWDTEAFF. CDR3 nucleotides: TGTGCCAGCAGTGAGGAGTGGGATACTGAAGCTTTCTTT.

This rearrangement joins TRBV5-6 to TRBJ2-1, with TRBD1 as a possible D gene (6 bases). CDR1 is SGHDT, CDR2 YYEEEE, per germline. V was clipped by 0 bases and J by 1 base, with 8 bases between them. The CDR3 length is 15 residues. CDR3 in amino acids: CASSLDGQSYNEQFF. The CDR3 DNA sequence: TGTGCCAGCAGCTTGGACGGACAGTCCTACAATGAGCAGTTCTTC.

J is TRBJ1-2 and V is TRBV28; 7 bases fit TRBD1. This CDR3 comprises 15 residues. CDR1 is MDHEN and CDR2 is SYDVKM in the germline V gene. V trimming: 10 bases; J trimming: 7 bases; junction bases outside the gene matches: 18. The CDR3 spells CATGGQGESLGGYTF. CDR3 DNA: TGTGCCACCGGGGGCCAGGGGGAAAGTCTGGGTGGCTACACCTTC.

This clone was seen more than once but under ten times. The J gene is TRBJ2-1, the V gene TRBV6-2 or TRBV6-3, with a weak D call TRBD1 (5 bases). Per germline, CDR1 MNHEY and CDR2 SVGEGT. V was cut by 7 bases and J by 4 bases, with 20 bases left in between. The CDR3 extends over 16 amino acids. CDR3 amino acids: CASIPATGREYNEQFF. In DNA, the CDR3 is TGTGCCAGCATCCCCGCGACGGGCAGGGAATACAATGAGCAGTTCTTC.

The chain employs TRBV6-5 and TRBJ2-3, with 10 bases matching TRBD2. This CDR3 contains 14 residues. From germline, CDR1 is MNHEY and CDR2 SVGAGI. V dropped 11 bases and J dropped 3; count of bases not matched to a gene: 8. CDR3 DNA sequence: TGTGCCGGATCTAGCGGGGGAGAAACAGATACGCAGTATTTT. It is translated as CAGSSGGETDTQYF.

The rearrangement uses TRBV5-6 and TRBJ2-1; no firm D call. The V gene lost 2 bases and the J gene lost 5 bases, with 5 bases spanning the gap. The CDR3 contains 12 residues. Germline CDR1 reads SGHDT; CDR2 reads YYEEEE. The CDR3 nucleotides read TGTGCCAGCAGCTTTTTACACAATGAGCAGTTCTTC. It yields the protein CASSFLHNEQFF.

This clone is judged medium-sized. The V gene is TRBV7-9, the J gene TRBJ2-2; tentative D call: TRBD1 (5 bases). V lost 4 bases to trimming and J lost 0 bases, with 12 bases between them. This CDR3 comprises 16 residues. Germline V gene data show CDR1 as SEHNR and CDR2 as FQNEAQ (reference sequence). The CDR3 is CASSSIGRANTGELFF. For the CDR3, the DNA is TGTGCCAGCAGCTCAATAGGCAGGGCGAACACCGGGGAGCTGTTTTTT.

The table lists this clone with a few counts. V and J are TRBV18 and TRBJ2-2; no firm D call. This CDR3 is built from 14 residues. Germline assignment: CDR1 KGHSH and CDR2 LQKENI. The ends were cut back, 6 bases at V and 1 base at J, with 9 bases in the middle. CDR3 sequence reads: CASSYMGNTGELFF. CDR3 nucleotides: TGTGCCAGCTCCTACATGGGGAACACCGGGGAGCTGTTTTTT.

The chain couples TRBV5-1 to TRBJ2-1; 11 bases agree with TRBD2. V lost 0 bases, J lost 5 bases, and 1 base stayed unmatched. The CDR3 totals 15 residues. Germline CDR1 SGHRS, CDR2 YFSETQ. This chain's CDR3 is CASSLVAGGNNEQFF. As DNA, the CDR3 is TGCGCCAGCAGCTTGGTAGCGGGGGGGAACAATGAGCAGTTCTTC. The variable domain in full, completed from reference TRBV5-1 and TRBJ2-1, reads KAGVTQTPRYLIKTRGQQVTLSCSPISGHRSVSWYQQTPGQGLQFLFEYFSETQRNKGNFPGRFSGRQFSNSRSEMNVSTLELGDSALYLCASSLVAGGNNEQFFGPGTRLTVL.

The chain recombines TRBV5-1 with TRBJ2-2, with 12 bases matching TRBD2. This CDR3 spans 15 amino acids. The V segment lost 4 bases and the J segment 5 bases; nucleotides outside the gene matches: 3. CDR1 SGHRS and CDR2 YFSETQ come from the germline V gene. CDR3 sequence: CASSPGTSGTGELFF. Written as DNA, the CDR3 is TGCGCCAGCAGCCCCGGGACTAGCGGGACCGGGGAGCTGTTTTTT.

The chain uses TRBV6-4 and TRBJ2-6, with D unresolved. Trimming shortened V by 0 bases and J by 1 base, and 4 bases separated the two germline ends. The CDR3 consists of 15 residues. Germline CDR1 MRHNA, CDR2 SNTAGT. The DNA for the CDR3 is TGTGCCAGCAGTGACTCGGCTTCTGGGGCCAACGTCCTGACTTTC. Translating it yields CASSDSASGANVLTF.

This clone was detected a few times. This CDR3 reads CASSTMWDRGEKLFF. Written as DNA, the CDR3 is TGTGCCAGCAGTACTATGTGGGACAGGGGCGAAAAACTGTTTTTT. The V and J genes are TRBV28 and TRBJ1-4; 10 bases are a match to TRBD1. This CDR3 is 15 amino acids long. Germline CDR1 MDHEN, CDR2 SYDVKM. Unmatched junction bases numbered 8, after V lost 5 bases and J lost 8 bases.

J is TRBJ2-1 and V is TRBV5-1, with D unclear. Trimming pared 6 bases from V and 0 bases from J, leaving 4 bases between. The CDR3 length is 12 residues. In germline, CDR1 is SGHRS, CDR2 YFSETQ. The CDR3 nucleotides are TGCGCCAGCACAGACTCCTACAATGAGCAGTTCTTC. Translated, it gives CASTDSYNEQFF.